These T cell receptor beta chains were read from a single sample in a study of technical replicates of blood from a few donors. Libraries were prepared by immunoSEQ multiplex PCR; TCRdb keeps only in-frame clonotypes and omits some of them. The sample consists of about 70,000 clones, roughly 92% of them appearing once. The sample comprised T cells isolated from PBMCs. The receptors were gathered from a human donor in good health. Each CDR3 is given with its conserved first and last residue.

j_call	v_call	cdr3_aa
TRBJ1-3	TRBV11-3	CASSFGTGFSGNTIYF
TRBJ2-1	TRBV28	CASSLNEQFF
TRBJ2-5	TRBV7-8	CAIAPAGVGETQYF
TRBJ2-3	TRBV6-1	CASSETSGTIDTQYF
TRBJ1-2	TRBV6-1	CASSEALDRVGYTF
TRBJ1-5	TRBV6-1	CASSEWEGNQPQHF
TRBJ1-1	TRBV5-1	CASSLVRGMNTEAFF
TRBJ2-7	TRBV2	CASTQGGSASYEQYF
TRBJ2-1	TRBV2	CASSGTPRSSNEQFF
TRBJ1-5	TRBV15	CATSRDIVQPQHF
TRBJ1-1	TRBV18	CASSSQQGNTEAFF
TRBJ2-7	TRBV19	CASTQGPREQYF
TRBJ2-1	TRBV5-1	CASSLDEAYNEQFF
TRBJ2-1	TRBV19	CASSRLGAYNEQFF
TRBJ2-1	TRBV6-5	CATSGGQGVEQFF
TRBJ2-7	TRBV16	CASLNRGKNEQYF
TRBJ2-2	TRBV27	CASSPRPGTGELFF
TRBJ2-3	TRBV7-9	CASSSGGVAGVTDTQYF
TRBJ2-1	TRBV6-5	CASSYGEGDNEQFF
TRBJ1-3	TRBV4-1	CASSQDWQAGGSGNTIYF
TRBJ2-7	TRBV5-6	CASRRRDRLHEQYF
TRBJ2-7	TRBV5-4	CASSLGSGTYEQYF
TRBJ2-6	TRBV27	CASTWRPLDSGANVLTF
TRBJ2-7	TRBV7-2	CASSPGNRVMVEQYF
TRBJ2-7	TRBV2	CASRDWDSPYEQYF
TRBJ2-7	TRBV11-2	CASSFGYRGPGYEQYF
TRBJ2-1	TRBV9	CASSETGGSYNEQFF
TRBJ2-3	TRBV5-6	CASSLDRGLTDTQYF
TRBJ2-2	TRBV5-4	CASSLAGPGELFF
TRBJ1-4	TRBV5-6	CASSQPGHDEKLFF
TRBJ2-1	TRBV7-8	CASSLALAGGNEQFF
TRBJ2-7	TRBV7-2	CASSRDSDSYEQYF
TRBJ2-7	TRBV25-1	CASGGTGYAYEQYF
TRBJ1-4	TRBV7-9	CASNSLGVQGEKLFF
TRBJ2-1	TRBV19	CASSIGGGGSYNEQFF